The TCR beta chain described here comes from a study of technical replicates of blood from a few donors. TCRdb's copy holds only in-frame clones and misses some; the assay was immunoSEQ multiplex PCR. The data hold fewer than 65,000 clones, with roughly 86% observed a single time. The CDR3 runs to 15 residues. V gave up 7 bases and J gave up 4 bases; unmatched junction bases: 9. CDR1 is SEHNR and CDR2 is FQNEAQ in the germline V gene (reference sequence). The specimen sequenced was PBMCs. V and J are TRBV7-9 and TRBJ2-2; TRBD1 matches 7 bases. This receptor was obtained from a human donor in good health. Some clones in this sample may be carry-over from other donors' samples. This CDR3 reads CASTPLTGSTGELFF. CDR3 sequence (DNA): TGTGCCAGCACCCCACTGACAGGGAGCACCGGGGAGCTGTTTTTT.